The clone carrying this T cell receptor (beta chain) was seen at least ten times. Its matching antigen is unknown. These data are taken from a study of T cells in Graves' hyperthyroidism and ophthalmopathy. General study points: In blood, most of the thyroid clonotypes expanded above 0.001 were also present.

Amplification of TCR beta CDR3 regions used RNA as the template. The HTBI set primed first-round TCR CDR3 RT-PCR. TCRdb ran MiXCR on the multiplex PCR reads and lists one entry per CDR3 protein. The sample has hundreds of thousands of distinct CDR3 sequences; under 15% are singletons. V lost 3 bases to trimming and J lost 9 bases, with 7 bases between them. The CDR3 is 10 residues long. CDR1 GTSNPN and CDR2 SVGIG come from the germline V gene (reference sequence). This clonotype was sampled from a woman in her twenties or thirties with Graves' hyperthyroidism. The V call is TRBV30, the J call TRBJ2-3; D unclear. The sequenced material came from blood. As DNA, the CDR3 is TGTGCCTGGAGCGACTCCACGCAGTATTTT. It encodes CAWSDSTQYF.